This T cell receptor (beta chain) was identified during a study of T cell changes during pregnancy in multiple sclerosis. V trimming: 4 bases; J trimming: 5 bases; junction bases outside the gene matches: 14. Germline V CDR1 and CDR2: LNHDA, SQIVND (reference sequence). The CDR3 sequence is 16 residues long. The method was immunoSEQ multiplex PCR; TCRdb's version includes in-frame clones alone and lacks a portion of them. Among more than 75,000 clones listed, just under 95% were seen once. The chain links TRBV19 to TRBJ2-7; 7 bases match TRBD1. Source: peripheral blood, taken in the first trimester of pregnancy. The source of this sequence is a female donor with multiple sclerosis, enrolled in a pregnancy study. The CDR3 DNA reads TGTGCCAGTAGTAGGCGAGCCGACAGGGATATCAACGAGCAGTACTTC. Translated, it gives CASSRRADRDINEQYF.